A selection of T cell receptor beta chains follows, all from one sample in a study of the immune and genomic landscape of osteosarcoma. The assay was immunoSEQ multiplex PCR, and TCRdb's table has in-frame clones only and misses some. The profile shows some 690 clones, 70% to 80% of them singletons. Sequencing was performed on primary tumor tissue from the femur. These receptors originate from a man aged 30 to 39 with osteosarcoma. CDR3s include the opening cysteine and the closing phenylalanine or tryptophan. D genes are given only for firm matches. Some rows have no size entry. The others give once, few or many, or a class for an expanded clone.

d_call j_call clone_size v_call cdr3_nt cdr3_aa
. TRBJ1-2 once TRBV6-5 TGTGCCAGCGGAGCCAGCTTCTATGGCTACACCTTC CASGASFYGYTF
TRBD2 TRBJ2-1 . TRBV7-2 TGTGCCAGCAGCTTAGTAGCGGGGTTTGGGGACAATGAGCAGTTCTTC CASSLVAGFGDNEQFF
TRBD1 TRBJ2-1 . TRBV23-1 TGCGCCAGCTACCATCCGGGACAGGGAATTTTTGGTGAGCAGTTCTTC CASYHPGQGIFGEQFF
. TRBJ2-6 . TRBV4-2 TGTGCCAGCAGCCAATCTTGGGTTGATGGGGCCAACGTCCTGACTTTC CASSQSWVDGANVLTF
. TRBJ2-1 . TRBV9 TGTGCCAGCAGCGTCCCCGGGACCCAGCCCCATGAGCAGTTCTTC CASSVPGTQPHEQFF
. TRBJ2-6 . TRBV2 TGTGCCAGCAGTATGAGTCGTCCGATACAAAGTCGGGCCAACGTCCTGACTTTC CASSMSRPIQSRANVLTF
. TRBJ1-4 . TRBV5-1 TGCGCCAGCAGCTTGGAGGGGGATAGGAGGAATGAAAAACTGTTTTTT CASSLEGDRRNEKLFF
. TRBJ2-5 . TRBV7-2 TGTGCCAGCAGCTTAGAAGGGGCGGGGAGGGGGGAGACCCAGTACTTC CASSLEGAGRGETQYF
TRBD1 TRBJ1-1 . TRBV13 TGTGCCAGCAGCCTGACAGGGGGCACTGAAGCTTTCTTT CASSLTGGTEAFF
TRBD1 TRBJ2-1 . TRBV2 TGTGCCAGCAGTGAAGCGGGACAGGGCCAAAATGAGCAGTTCTTC CASSEAGQGQNEQFF
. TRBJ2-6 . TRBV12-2 TGTGCAAGTCGCCTATGGTCCACACAAAGTCGGGCCAACGTCCTGACTTTC CASRLWSTQSRANVLTF
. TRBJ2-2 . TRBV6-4 TGTGCCAGCAGTGACTCGGGGCCCGGGGAGCTGTTTTTT CASSDSGPGELFF
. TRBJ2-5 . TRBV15 TGTGCCACCAGCCCCGAGTACGGGACCCAGTACTTC CATSPEYGTQYF
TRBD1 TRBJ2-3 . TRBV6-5 TGTGCCAGCAGTTACGCCCCAGGGGGACGCACAGATACGCAGTATTTT CASSYAPGGRTDTQYF
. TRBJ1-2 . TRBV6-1 TGTGCCAGCAGTGCGGGTGGCGGCCTCTGGGCTAACTATGGCTACACCTTC CASSAGGGLWANYGYTF
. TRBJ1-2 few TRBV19 TGTGCCGGGAGGGACATCAACTATGGCTACACCTTC CAGRDINYGYTF
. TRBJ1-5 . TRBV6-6 TGTGCCAGCAGCCAAGCGGGAGTAAATCAGCCCCAGCATTTT CASSQAGVNQPQHF
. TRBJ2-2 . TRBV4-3 TGCGCCAGCAGTGAGGGGACTGGGAACACCGGGGAGCTGTTTTTT CASSEGTGNTGELFF
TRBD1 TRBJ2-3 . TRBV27 TGTGCCAGCAGTTCCTGGGACAGGGTGCAGTATTTT CASSSWDRVQYF
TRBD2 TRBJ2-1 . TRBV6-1 TGTGCCAGCAGTGAAGCAGCGGGGGGGTACAATGAGCAGTTCTTC CASSEAAGGYNEQFF
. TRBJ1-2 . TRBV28 TGTGCCAGCAGTTTGGGGACAACTTATGGCTACACCTTC CASSLGTTYGYTF
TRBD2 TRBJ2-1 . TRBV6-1 TGTGCCAGCAGTGAAGCTAGCGGGGGGTACAATGAGCAGTTCTTC CASSEASGGYNEQFF
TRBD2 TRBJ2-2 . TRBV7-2 TGTGCCAGCAGCGCTAGCGGGGGGGCGACCGGGGAGCTGTTTTTT CASSASGGATGELFF
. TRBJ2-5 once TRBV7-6 TGTGCCAGCAGCTCCATACCCGGGGCACAAGAGACCCAGTACTTC CASSSIPGAQETQYF
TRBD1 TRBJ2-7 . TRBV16 TGTGCCAGCAGCCAAGGGACAGTTACCTACGAGCAGTACTTC CASSQGTVTYEQYF
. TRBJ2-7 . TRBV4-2 TGTGCCAGCAGCCAAGAAAAGAGGACTGACTCCTACGAGCAGTACTTC CASSQEKRTDSYEQYF
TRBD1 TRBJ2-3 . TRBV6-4 TGTGCCAGCAGTTCCGGGACAGGGGGCACAGATACGCAGTATTTT CASSSGTGGTDTQYF
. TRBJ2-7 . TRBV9 TGTGCCAGCAGCGTAGGTGGCAGTTCCTACGAGCAGTACTTC CASSVGGSSYEQYF
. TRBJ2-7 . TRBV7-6 TGTGCCAGCAGCTTACACCCAGAAAAGGTCTACGAGCAGTACTTC CASSLHPEKVYEQYF
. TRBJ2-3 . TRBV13 TGTGCCAGCAGCGCACTAGTTCCCGGTACGCAGTATTTT CASSALVPGTQYF
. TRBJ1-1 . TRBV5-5 TGTGCCAGCAGCTTTTACGTCAACACTGAAGCTTTCTTT CASSFYVNTEAFF
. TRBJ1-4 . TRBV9 TGTGCCAGCAGCGTAGATGGAGGGTACGAAAAACTGTTTTTT CASSVDGGYEKLFF